The clone carrying this TCR beta chain was recorded only once. This sample was included in a study of blood T cell repertoires in COVID-19. Study at large: Acute-phase and convalescent COVID-19 samples originated in the United States, Italy and Spain. T cells, B-cell-depleted T cells, or PBMCs provided the cDNA or gDNA that served as material.

Authors' processing steps: Using reference gene primer amplification, nucleated cell counts were estimated. The table came from immunoSEQ multiplex PCR; TCRdb's copy has only in-frame clones and leaves some out. V and J calls plus clone size are reproduced from that table; the DNA served to infer D and trimming. The table lists approximately 260,000 clones, 70% to 90% of them singletons. The germline V gene encodes CDR1 SGHKS and CDR2 YYEKEE (reference sequence). The CDR3 has 15 amino acids. Trimming left V 0 bases short and J 4 bases short, with 11 bases between. The sequencing sample was made of PBMCs or T cells enriched from blood (not recorded which). This sequence was found in a woman in her thirties or forties with acute COVID-19. This sequence joins TRBV5-5 and TRBJ1-5; D remains unclear. This CDR3 reads CASSLGADNNQPQHF. CDR3 bases: TGTGCCAGCAGCTTGGGGGCAGACAATAATCAGCCCCAGCATTTT.